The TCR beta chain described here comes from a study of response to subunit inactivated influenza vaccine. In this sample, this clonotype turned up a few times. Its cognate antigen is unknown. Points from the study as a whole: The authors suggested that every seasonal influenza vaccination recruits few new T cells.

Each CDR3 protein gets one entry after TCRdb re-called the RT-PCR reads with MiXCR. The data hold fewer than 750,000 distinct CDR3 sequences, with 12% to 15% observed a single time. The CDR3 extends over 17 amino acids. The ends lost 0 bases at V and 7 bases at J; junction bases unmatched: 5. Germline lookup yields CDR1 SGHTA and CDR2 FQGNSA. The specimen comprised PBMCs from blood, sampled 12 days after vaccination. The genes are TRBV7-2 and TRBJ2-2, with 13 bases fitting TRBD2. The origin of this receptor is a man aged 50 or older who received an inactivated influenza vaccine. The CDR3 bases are TGTGCCAGCAGCTTAGCACTAGCGGGGGGGCCCGGCGGGGAGCTGTTTTTT. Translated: CASSLALAGGPGGELFF.